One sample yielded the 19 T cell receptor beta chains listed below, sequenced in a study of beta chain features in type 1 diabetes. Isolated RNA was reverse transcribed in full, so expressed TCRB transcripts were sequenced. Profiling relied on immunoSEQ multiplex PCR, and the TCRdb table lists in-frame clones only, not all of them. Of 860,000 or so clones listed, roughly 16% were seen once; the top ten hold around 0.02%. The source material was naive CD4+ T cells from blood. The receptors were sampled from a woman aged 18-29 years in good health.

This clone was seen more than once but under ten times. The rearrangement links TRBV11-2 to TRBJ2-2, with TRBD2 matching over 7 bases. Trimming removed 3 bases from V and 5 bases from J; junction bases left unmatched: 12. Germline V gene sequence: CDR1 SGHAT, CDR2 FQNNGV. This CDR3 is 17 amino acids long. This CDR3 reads CASSFPFRGSGTGELFF. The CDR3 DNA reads TGTGCCAGCAGCTTTCCCTTTCGCGGGAGTGGTACCGGGGAGCTGTTTTTT. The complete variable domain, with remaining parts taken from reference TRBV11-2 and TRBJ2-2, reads EAGVAQSPRYKIIEKRQSVAFWCNPISGHATLYWYQQILGQGPKLLIQFQNNGVVDDSQLPKDRFSAERLKGVDSTLKIQPAKLEDSAVYLCASSFPFRGSGTGELFFGEGSRLTVL.

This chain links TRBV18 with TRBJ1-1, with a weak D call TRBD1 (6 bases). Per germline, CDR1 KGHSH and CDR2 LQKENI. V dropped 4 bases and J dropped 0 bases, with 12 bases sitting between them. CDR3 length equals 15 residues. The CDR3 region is CASSRERDMNTEAFF. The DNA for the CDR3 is TGTGCCAGCTCACGTGAACGGGACATGAACACTGAAGCTTTCTTT.

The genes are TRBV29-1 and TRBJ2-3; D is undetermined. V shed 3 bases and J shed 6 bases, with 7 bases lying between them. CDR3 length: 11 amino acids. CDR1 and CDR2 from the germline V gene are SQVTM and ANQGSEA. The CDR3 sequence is CSVDVGDTQYF. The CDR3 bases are TGCAGCGTTGACGTAGGGGATACGCAGTATTTT.

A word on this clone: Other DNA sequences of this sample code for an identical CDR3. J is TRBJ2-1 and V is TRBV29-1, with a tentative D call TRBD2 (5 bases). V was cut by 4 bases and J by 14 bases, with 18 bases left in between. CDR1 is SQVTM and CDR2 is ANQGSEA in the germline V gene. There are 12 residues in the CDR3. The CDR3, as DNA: TGCAGCGTTGCGGGATCGGCGGAGGAGGAGTTCTTC. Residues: CSVAGSAEEEFF.

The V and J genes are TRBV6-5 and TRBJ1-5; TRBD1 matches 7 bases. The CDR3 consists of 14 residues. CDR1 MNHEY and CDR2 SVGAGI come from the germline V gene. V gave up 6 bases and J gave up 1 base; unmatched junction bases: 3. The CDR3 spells CASSQGGSNQPQHF. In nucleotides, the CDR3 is TGTGCCAGCAGCCAGGGGGGCAGCAATCAGCCCCAGCATTTT.

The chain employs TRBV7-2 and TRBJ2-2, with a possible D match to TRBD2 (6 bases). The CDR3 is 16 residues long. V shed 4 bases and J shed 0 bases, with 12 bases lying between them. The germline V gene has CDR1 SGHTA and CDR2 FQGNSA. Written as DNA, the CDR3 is TGTGCCAGCAGCTCAAGGAGGGTAGCGAACACCGGGGAGCTGTTTTTT. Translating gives CASSSRRVANTGELFF.

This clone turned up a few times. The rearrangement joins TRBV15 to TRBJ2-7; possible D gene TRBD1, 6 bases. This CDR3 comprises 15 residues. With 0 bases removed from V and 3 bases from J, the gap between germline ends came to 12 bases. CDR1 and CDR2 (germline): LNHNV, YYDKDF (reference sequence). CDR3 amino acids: CATSRDTGIGYEQYF. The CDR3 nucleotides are TGTGCCACCAGCAGAGATACAGGGATCGGCTACGAGCAGTACTTC.

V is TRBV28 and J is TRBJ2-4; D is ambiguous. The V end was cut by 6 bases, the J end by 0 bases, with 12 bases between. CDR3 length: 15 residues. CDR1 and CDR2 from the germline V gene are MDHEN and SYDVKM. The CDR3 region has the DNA TGTGCCAGCAGCGCAGAACTAATAGCCAAAAACATTCAGTACTTC. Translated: CASSAELIAKNIQYF.

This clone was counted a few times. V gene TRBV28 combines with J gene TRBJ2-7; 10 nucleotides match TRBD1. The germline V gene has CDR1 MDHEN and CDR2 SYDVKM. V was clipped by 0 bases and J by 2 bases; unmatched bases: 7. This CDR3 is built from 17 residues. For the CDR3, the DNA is TGTGCCAGCAGTTTATGGGGGAGGGACAGGGGTCCCTACGAGCAGTACTTC. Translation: CASSLWGRDRGPYEQYF.

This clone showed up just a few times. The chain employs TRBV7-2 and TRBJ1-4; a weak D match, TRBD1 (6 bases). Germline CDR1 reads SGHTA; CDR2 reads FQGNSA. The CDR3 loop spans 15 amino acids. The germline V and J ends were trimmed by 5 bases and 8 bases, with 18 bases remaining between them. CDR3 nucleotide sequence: TGTGCCAGCAGCCTCCTTGGGGGCCTGAGCGAAAAACTGTTTTTT. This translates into CASSLLGGLSEKLFF.

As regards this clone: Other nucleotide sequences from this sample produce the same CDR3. The DNA of the CDR3 is TGCGCCAGCAGCTTGTCACTAGCGGGGAGCTCCTACGAGCAGTACTTC. This sequence encodes CASSLSLAGSSYEQYF. The gene calls are TRBV5-1 and TRBJ2-7, with TRBD2 matching 10 bases. Germline CDR1 is SGHRS and CDR2 is YFSETQ. The junction had 4 bases not matched to a gene; V was cut back by 1 base and J by 0 bases. The CDR3 covers 16 residues.

The CDR3: CASSFQSGARNTGELFF. In DNA form, the CDR3 reads TGTGCCAGCAGTTTTCAGAGCGGGGCCCGGAACACCGGGGAGCTGTTTTTT. V is TRBV28 and J is TRBJ2-2, with 7 bases aligning to TRBD2. This CDR3 is built from 17 residues. With 3 bases clipped from V and 1 base from J, the junction kept 8 bases outside the gene matches. CDR1 and CDR2 from the germline V gene are MDHEN and SYDVKM.

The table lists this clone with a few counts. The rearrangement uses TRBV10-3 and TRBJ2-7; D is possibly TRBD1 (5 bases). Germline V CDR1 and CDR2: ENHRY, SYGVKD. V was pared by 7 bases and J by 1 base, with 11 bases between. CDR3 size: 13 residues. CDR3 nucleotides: TGTGCCATCACCGCAGGGCGATCCTACGAGCAGTACTTC. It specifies CAITAGRSYEQYF.

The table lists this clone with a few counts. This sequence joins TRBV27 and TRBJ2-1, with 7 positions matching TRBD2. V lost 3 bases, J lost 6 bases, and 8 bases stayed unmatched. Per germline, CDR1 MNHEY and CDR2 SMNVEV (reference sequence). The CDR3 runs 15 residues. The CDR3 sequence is CASSLGRERGNEQFF. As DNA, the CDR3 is TGTGCCAGCAGTTTGGGGCGAGAGCGGGGCAATGAGCAGTTCTTC.

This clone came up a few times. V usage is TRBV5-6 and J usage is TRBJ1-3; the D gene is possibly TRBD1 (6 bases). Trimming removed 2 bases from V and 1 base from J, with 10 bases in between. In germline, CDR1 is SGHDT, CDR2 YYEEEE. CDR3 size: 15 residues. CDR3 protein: CASSFPQGSGNTIYF. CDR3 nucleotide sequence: TGTGCCAGCAGCTTCCCCCAGGGGTCTGGAAACACCATATATTTT.

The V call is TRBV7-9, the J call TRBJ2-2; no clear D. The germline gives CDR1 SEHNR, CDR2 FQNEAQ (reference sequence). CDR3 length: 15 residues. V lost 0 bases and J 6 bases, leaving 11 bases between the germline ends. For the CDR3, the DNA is TGTGCCAGCAGCTTAGCAGGGCCAGAGGCCGGGGAGCTGTTTTTT. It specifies CASSLAGPEAGELFF. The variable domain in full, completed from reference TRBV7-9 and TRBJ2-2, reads DTGVSQNPRHKITKRGQNVTFRCDPISEHNRLYWYRQTLGQGPEFLTYFQNEAQLEKSRLLSDRFSAERPKGSFSTLEIQRTEQGDSAMYLCASSLAGPEAGELFFGEGSRLTVL.

This CDR3 reads CASSLTSRSALINEQFF. CDR3 sequence (DNA): TGTGCCAGCAGCTTAACGTCCAGATCAGCTTTAATCAATGAGCAGTTCTTC. This chain joins TRBV7-3 and TRBJ2-1; no firm D call. Trimming stripped 0 bases from V and 6 bases from J, with 18 bases between. Germline CDR1 reads SGHTA; CDR2 reads FQGTGA. CDR3 size: 17 residues.

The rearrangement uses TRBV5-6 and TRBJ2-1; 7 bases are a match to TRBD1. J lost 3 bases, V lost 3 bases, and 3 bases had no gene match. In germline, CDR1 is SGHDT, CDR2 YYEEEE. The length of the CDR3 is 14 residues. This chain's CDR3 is CASSSGQSYNEQFF. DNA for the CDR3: TGTGCCAGCAGCTCGGGACAGAGCTACAATGAGCAGTTCTTC.

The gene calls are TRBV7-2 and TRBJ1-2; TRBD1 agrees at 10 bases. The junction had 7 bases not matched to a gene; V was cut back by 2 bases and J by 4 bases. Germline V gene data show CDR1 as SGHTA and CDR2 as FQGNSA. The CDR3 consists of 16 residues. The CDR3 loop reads CASSLRTGGQSYGYTF. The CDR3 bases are TGTGCCAGCAGCTTAAGGACAGGGGGACAGAGCTATGGCTACACCTTC.